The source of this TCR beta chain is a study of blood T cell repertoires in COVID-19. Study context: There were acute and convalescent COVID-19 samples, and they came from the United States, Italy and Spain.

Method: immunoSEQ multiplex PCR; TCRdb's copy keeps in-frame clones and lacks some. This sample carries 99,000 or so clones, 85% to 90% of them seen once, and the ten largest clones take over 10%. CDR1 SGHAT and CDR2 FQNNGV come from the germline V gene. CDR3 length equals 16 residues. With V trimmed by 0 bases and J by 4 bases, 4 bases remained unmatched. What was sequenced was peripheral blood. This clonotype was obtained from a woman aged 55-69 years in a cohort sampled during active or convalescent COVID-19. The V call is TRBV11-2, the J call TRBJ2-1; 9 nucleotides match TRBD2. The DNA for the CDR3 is TGTGCCAGCAGCTTAGACCTAGCGGGGCTTTACAATGAGCAGTTCTTC. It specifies CASSLDLAGLYNEQFF.